This TCR beta chain was found in a study of blood T cell repertoires in COVID-19. As for the study in general: Acute-phase and convalescent COVID-19 samples originated in the United States, Italy and Spain. The analysed material was cDNA or gDNA that came from T cells, B-cell-depleted T cells, or PBMCs.

In the study's own analysis: Reference gene primer amplification gave estimated nucleated cell counts. Sequenced by immunoSEQ multiplex PCR; TCRdb stores in-frame clones only, minus some. That table supplies the V and J calls and clone size; D and trimming were determined from the DNA. Among roughly 130,000 clones listed, approximately 80% were seen once. J was trimmed by 4 bases and V by 4 bases; bases with no gene match: 6. The CDR3 consists of 15 residues. Germline assignment: CDR1 ENHRY and CDR2 SYGVKD. The genes are TRBV10-3 and TRBJ2-3; 9 bases align to TRBD1. The clonotype originates from a man between 65 and 79 years old with acute or convalescent COVID-19. The sample consisted of peripheral blood. This chain's CDR3 is CAISVGQGISDTQYF. CDR3 DNA sequence: TGTGCCATCAGTGTGGGACAGGGAATTTCAGATACGCAGTATTTT.